A single sample is the source of the 28 T cell receptor beta chains below, sequenced in a study of blood T cell repertoires in COVID-19. The assay was immunoSEQ multiplex PCR, and TCRdb's table has in-frame clones only and misses some. The sample shows over 150,000 clones, 70% to 85% of them seen only once. Sequenced sample: PBMCs or T cells enriched from blood (not recorded which). Receptors were obtained from a woman aged 30 to 39 who had recovered from COVID-19.

V usage is TRBV28 and J usage is TRBJ1-2; TRBD1 aligns across 7 bases. With 5 bases clipped from V and 4 bases from J, the junction kept 7 bases outside the gene matches. This CDR3 is 14 amino acids long. Germline-derived CDR1 and CDR2 are MDHEN and SYDVKM. The CDR3 loop is CASSPAGQIYGYTF. The CDR3 bases are TGTGCCAGCAGTCCGGCGGGACAGATCTATGGCTACACCTTC.

The chain carries TRBV6-5 and TRBJ1-3; no definite D call. The CDR3 spans 13 residues. Germline V gene lookup returns CDR1 MNHEY and CDR2 SVGAGI. V was trimmed by 5 bases and J by 2 bases, leaving 7 bases between them. This chain's CDR3 is CASSPNPGNTIYF. The CDR3 coding sequence is TGTGCCAGCAGTCCTAACCCTGGAAACACCATATATTTT.

V gene TRBV18 combines with J gene TRBJ1-4; TRBD1 agrees at 10 bases. J was trimmed by 7 bases and V by 3 bases; bases with no gene match: 11. CDR1 and CDR2 (germline): KGHSH, LQKENI. There are 17 residues in the CDR3. CDR3 residues: CASSPGQGQGQGEKLFF. CDR3 coding DNA: TGTGCCAGCTCACCGGGACAGGGGCAGGGCCAAGGTGAAAAACTGTTTTTT.

This chain's CDR3 is CASSRQVLTGELFF. As DNA, the CDR3 is TGTGCCAGCTCACGACAGGTTTTGACCGGGGAGCTGTTTTTT. The V gene is TRBV18, the J gene TRBJ2-2, with D possibly TRBD1 on 6 matching bases. Germline V gene data show CDR1 as KGHSH and CDR2 as LQKENI. Trimming cost V 4 bases and J 5 bases, with 11 bases left between them. The CDR3 spans 14 residues.

The chain couples TRBV11-2 to TRBJ1-6, with a tentative D call TRBD1 (5 bases). V lost 5 bases and J lost 10, with 12 bases in between. The V gene's germline CDR1 is SGHAT and CDR2 FQNNGV. The CDR3 covers 13 residues. This chain's CDR3 is CASSQRGKSPLHF. CDR3 nucleotides: TGTGCCAGCAGCCAACGGGGGAAATCACCCCTCCACTTT. Full variable domain (rest looked up from reference TRBV11-2 and TRBJ1-6): EAGVAQSPRYKIIEKRQSVAFWCNPISGHATLYWYQQILGQGPKLLIQFQNNGVVDDSQLPKDRFSAERLKGVDSTLKIQPAKLEDSAVYLCASSQRGKSPLHFGNGTRLTVT.

The chain has TRBV5-4 and TRBJ1-2; no definite D call. Deletions cut 2 bases from V and 7 bases from J, with 12 bases between. The CDR3 covers 13 residues. Germline CDR1 and CDR2: SGHNT and YYREEE (reference sequence). This CDR3 reads CASSFLSGGGYTF. DNA of the CDR3: TGTGCCAGCAGCTTTTTATCGGGAGGTGGCTACACCTTC.

The chain is built from TRBV5-1 and TRBJ2-7; TRBD1 is a possible D gene (5 bases). CDR3 length equals 15 residues. CDR1 SGHRS and CDR2 YFSETQ come from the germline V gene. V was clipped by 0 bases and J by 4 bases, with 14 bases between them. In DNA form, the CDR3 reads TGCGCCAGCAGCTTGGCCTGGACAAGGATTTACGAGCAGTACGTC. Translated, it gives CASSLAWTRIYEQYV.

This chain links TRBV28 with TRBJ2-2, with a possible D match to TRBD1 (6 bases). This CDR3 is built from 15 residues. The V end was cut by 8 bases, the J end by 4 bases, with 17 bases between. The germline gives CDR1 MDHEN, CDR2 SYDVKM. DNA for the CDR3: TGTGCCAGCTGTTACAGGGTAACTGGCACCGGGGAGCTGTTTTTT. Residues: CASCYRVTGTGELFF.

The rearrangement uses TRBV5-1 and TRBJ2-7; 8 positions match TRBD1. Unmatched junction bases numbered 9, after V lost 3 bases and J lost 1 base. This CDR3 contains 16 residues. Germline CDR1 reads SGHRS; CDR2 reads YFSETQ. The CDR3 spells CASSSTGTGFSYEQYF. The CDR3 DNA sequence: TGCGCCAGCAGCTCCACAGGGACAGGTTTTTCCTACGAGCAGTACTTC.

The J gene is TRBJ1-1, the V gene TRBV5-4, with D possibly TRBD1 on 6 matching bases. CDR3 length equals 15 residues. Germline loops: CDR1 SGHNT, CDR2 YYREEE (reference sequence). V was clipped by 3 bases and J by 6 bases, with 18 bases between them. The CDR3 sequence: CASSSKMGDTPEAFF. CDR3 coding DNA: TGTGCCAGCAGCTCCAAGATGGGGGACACGCCTGAAGCTTTCTTT.

The chain employs TRBV5-5 and TRBJ1-2; 7 nucleotides line up with TRBD1. Trimming removed 4 bases from V and 4 bases from J; junction bases left unmatched: 1. Per germline, CDR1 SGHKS and CDR2 YYEKEE (reference sequence). The CDR3 loop spans 12 amino acids. The CDR3 nucleotides read TGTGCCAGCAGCCGGGACAGCTATGGCTACACCTTC. Translated: CASSRDSYGYTF.

This clone appeared a few times. V gene TRBV19 combines with J gene TRBJ2-2, with TRBD2 matching over 15 bases. The V segment lost 9 bases and the J segment 6 bases; nucleotides outside the gene matches: 5. The CDR3 runs 15 residues. In germline, CDR1 is LNHDA, CDR2 SQIVND (reference sequence). The CDR3 coding sequence is TGTGCCAGCGGGACTAGCGGGAGGAGGGCCGGGGAGCTGTTTTTT. It encodes CASGTSGRRAGELFF.

The chain recombines TRBV7-3 with TRBJ2-1; the match to TRBD2 covers 11 bases. This CDR3 is 16 amino acids long. Trimming at V came to 5 bases and at J to 5 bases, leaving 8 bases not matched to a gene. Germline V gene lookup returns CDR1 SGHTA and CDR2 FQGTGA. For the CDR3, the DNA is TGTGCCAGCAGCATGGCCGGGACTAGCGGCCACAATGAGCAGTTCTTC. Translating it yields CASSMAGTSGHNEQFF.

The V call is TRBV3-1 (or the pseudogene TRBV3-2), the J call TRBJ1-4; TRBD1 agrees at 9 bases. CDR1 is LGHDT and CDR2 is YNNKEL in the germline V gene (reference sequence). CDR3 length: 17 amino acids. J lost 12 bases, V lost 2 bases, and 16 bases had no gene match. CDR3 DNA: TGTGCCAGCAGCCAAAGTTCAGGGACAGGGTTGAATGCGGAACTGTTTTTT. Protein product: CASSQSSGTGLNAELFF.

The chain uses TRBV19 and TRBJ1-1; D might be TRBD1 (6 bases). The V end lost 7 bases, the J end lost 3 bases, and 21 bases lay between the germline ends. The CDR3 is made up of 16 amino acids. Looked up from germline, CDR1 is LNHDA and CDR2 is SQIVND (reference sequence). The DNA of the CDR3 is TGTGCCAGTAACTTGGTCAACCCCAGGGGTGACACTGAAGCTTTCTTT. Protein sequence: CASNLVNPRGDTEAFF.

The chain combines TRBV7-9 with TRBJ2-2; 10 bases are shared with TRBD1. The ends lost 5 bases at V and 5 bases at J; junction bases unmatched: 5. Germline lookup yields CDR1 SEHNR and CDR2 FQNEAQ (reference sequence). The CDR3 totals 15 residues. The DNA for the CDR3 is TGTGCCAGCAGCCGTCCGGGACAGGGGACCGGGGAGCTGTTTTTT. Protein product: CASSRPGQGTGELFF.

CDR3 DNA: TGTGCCAGCAGCTTAGGGGGCGGGGGGACGTGGGAGCAGTACTTC. Translating it yields CASSLGGGGTWEQYF. The chain joins TRBV11-2 to TRBJ2-7, with 8 bases lining up with TRBD2. CDR1 is SGHAT, CDR2 FQNNGV, per germline. The CDR3 has 15 residues. The V and J ends lost 1 base and 7 bases, in that order; junction bases with no gene match: 9.

V is TRBV28 and J is TRBJ1-4, with TRBD1 as a possible D gene (6 bases). Deletions cut 6 bases from V and 0 bases from J, with 11 bases between. This CDR3 has 15 residues. The germline gives CDR1 MDHEN, CDR2 SYDVKM. Written as DNA, the CDR3 is TGTGCCAGCAGCCCTAGGGGGACAACTAATGAAAAACTGTTTTTT. Translated, it gives CASSPRGTTNEKLFF. The whole variable domain, remainder taken from reference TRBV28 and TRBJ1-4, is DVKVTQSSRYLVKRTGEKVFLECVQDMDHENMFWYRQDPGLGLRLIYFSYDVKMKEKGDIPEGYSVSREKKERFSLILESASTNQTSMYLCASSPRGTTNEKLFFGSGTQLSVL.

This clone was seen once. The chain is built from TRBV9 and TRBJ1-6; unclear D gene. Trimming took off 4 bases at V and 9 bases at J, with 20 bases between the two ends. Germline V gene sequence: CDR1 SGDLS, CDR2 YYNGEE. CDR3 size: 16 residues. DNA for the CDR3: TGTGCCAGCAGCCCCGACCTTCGCGGGGTTAGTTCACCCCTCCACTTT. This encodes CASSPDLRGVSSPLHF.

The sample holds a few counts of this clone. The rearrangement joins TRBV10-1 to TRBJ1-5; TRBD1 is a possible D gene (6 bases). The CDR3 contains 14 residues. In germline, CDR1 is WNHNN, CDR2 SYGVQD (reference sequence). With 6 bases removed from V and 12 bases from J, the gap between germline ends came to 21 bases. The CDR3 sequence: CASSPSGQNQGQHF. For the CDR3, the DNA is TGCGCCAGCAGCCCCTCGGGACAAAATCAAGGCCAGCATTTT.

This clone appeared once. The chain's CDR3 is CASSLAGGRYQPQHF. The CDR3 DNA sequence: TGTGCCAGCAGCCTCGCGGGTGGGAGGTATCAGCCCCAGCATTTT. This chain uses TRBV6-5 with TRBJ1-5; no clear D gene. CDR1 MNHEY and CDR2 SVGAGI come from the germline V gene. This CDR3 region has 15 residues. V dropped 6 bases and J dropped 5 bases, with 17 bases sitting between them.

The chain combines TRBV20-1 with TRBJ1-5; D uncertain. V dropped 2 bases and J dropped 11 bases, with 10 bases sitting between them. CDR3 length: 11 residues. CDR1 DFQATT and CDR2 SNEGSKA come from the germline V gene (reference sequence). The CDR3 coding sequence is TGCAGTGCTAGATTCATCGGAGCCCAGCATTTT. Its protein product is CSARFIGAQHF.

The chain joins TRBV2 to TRBJ2-5; D is unresolved. V shed 7 bases and J shed 5 bases, with 5 bases lying between them. The V gene's germline CDR1 is SNHLY and CDR2 FYNNEI. This CDR3 spans 10 amino acids. The CDR3 sequence is CASTRETQYF. The CDR3 bases are TGTGCCAGCACCAGGGAGACCCAGTACTTC. The full variable domain, in which reference TRBV2 and TRBJ2-5 provide the parts outside the CDR3, is EPEVTQTPSHQVTQMGQEVILRCVPISNHLYFYWYRQILGQKVEFLVSFYNNEISEKSEIFDDQFSVERPDGSNFTLKIRSTKLEDSAMYFCASTRETQYFGPGTRLLVL.

This sequence joins TRBV29-1 and TRBJ1-1; possibly TRBD1 for D (6 bases). This CDR3 comprises 13 residues. The germline V gene has CDR1 SQVTM and CDR2 ANQGSEA. Trimming cost V 4 bases and J 1 base, with 10 bases left between them. CDR3 sequence reads: CSVGGGGNTEAFF. The DNA of the CDR3 is TGCAGCGTTGGGGGGGGCGGGAACACTGAAGCTTTCTTT.

The J gene is TRBJ1-5, the V gene TRBV28; 9 bases are a match to TRBD1. The CDR3 runs 16 residues. With 2 bases clipped from V and 4 bases from J, the junction kept 6 bases outside the gene matches. CDR1 MDHEN and CDR2 SYDVKM come from the germline V gene. This CDR3 reads CASSLGDRAKNQPQHF. CDR3 in DNA: TGTGCCAGCAGTTTAGGGGACAGGGCAAAAAATCAGCCCCAGCATTTT. Full variable domain (outside the CDR3, taken from reference TRBV28 and TRBJ1-5): DVKVTQSSRYLVKRTGEKVFLECVQDMDHENMFWYRQDPGLGLRLIYFSYDVKMKEKGDIPEGYSVSREKKERFSLILESASTNQTSMYLCASSLGDRAKNQPQHFGDGTRLSIL.

The chain employs TRBV18 and TRBJ1-6, with D possibly matching TRBD1 (5 bases). Germline V gene data show CDR1 as KGHSH and CDR2 as LQKENI. This CDR3 is 15 amino acids long. Deletions cut 3 bases from V and 8 bases from J, with 14 bases between. Here the CDR3 DNA reads TGTGCCAGCTCACCCATTCAGGGTCGGGATTCACCCCTCCACTTT. This sequence encodes CASSPIQGRDSPLHF.

J is TRBJ1-2 and V is TRBV12-3 or TRBV12-4; no clear D. Trimming took 2 bases from V and 2 from J, leaving 6 bases between them. CDR3 length: 13 residues. The CDR3 sequence is CASSLIGNYGYTF. The DNA of the CDR3 is TGTGCCAGCAGTTTAATCGGGAACTATGGCTACACCTTC.

V usage is TRBV19 and J usage is TRBJ1-1, with 10 bases aligning to TRBD1. The CDR3 runs 16 residues. V was pared by 5 bases and J by 1 base, with 7 bases of the junction left unmatched. Germline values: CDR1 LNHDA, CDR2 SQIVND (reference sequence). This CDR3 is CASSSRDRGWNTEAFF. CDR3 DNA: TGTGCCAGTAGTTCCCGGGACAGGGGCTGGAACACTGAAGCTTTCTTT.